Presented here are 17 T cell receptor beta chains from one specimen sequenced in a study of shared T cell receptors in the human thymus. TCRdb's table, derived via immunoSEQ multiplex PCR, lists solely in-frame clones and lacks some. The data hold about 660,000 clones, with roughly 90% observed a single time. These data were also filed under a second study, of human thymus T cells.

Sequenced: thymocytes. All receptors derive from a boy under two years old with a congenital heart defect.

V gene TRBV6-5 combines with J gene TRBJ2-7; the match to TRBD1 covers 7 bases. The CDR3 runs to 15 residues. In germline, CDR1 is MNHEY, CDR2 SVGAGI. The V and J ends lost 2 bases and 3 bases, in that order; junction bases with no gene match: 7. The chain's CDR3 is CASSYARGQDYEQYF. CDR3 coding DNA: TGTGCCAGCAGTTACGCCCGAGGACAGGACTACGAGCAGTACTTC.

CDR3 sequence (DNA): TGCGCCAGCAGCCGCTACGGGACTAGCGGTTACGAGCAGTACTTC. This translates into CASSRYGTSGYEQYF. The chain uses TRBV4-3 and TRBJ2-7, with 11 bases identical to TRBD2. Germline lookup yields CDR1 LGHNA and CDR2 YSLEER. V trimming: 4 bases; J trimming: 4 bases; junction bases outside the gene matches: 6. The CDR3 contains 15 residues.

This chain links TRBV4-1 with TRBJ2-7; a possible D gene is TRBD2 (6 bases). The CDR3 is 15 residues long. CDR1 is MGHRA, CDR2 YSYEKL, per germline. The V gene lost 5 bases and the J gene lost 3 bases, with 17 bases spanning the gap. CDR3 DNA: TGCGCCAGCAGCATGGATCTAGCGCTCGGCTACGAGCAGTACTTC. Protein product: CASSMDLALGYEQYF.

V is TRBV28 and J is TRBJ2-1; 7 bases are a match to TRBD2. This CDR3 spans 12 amino acids. Per the germline V gene, CDR1 is MDHEN and CDR2 is SYDVKM. V lost 3 bases to trimming and J lost 12 bases; unmatched junction nucleotides: 5. This CDR3 is CASSFLGGVQFF. The CDR3 DNA is TGTGCCAGCAGTTTTCTGGGAGGGGTGCAGTTCTTC.

The V call is TRBV7-2, the J call TRBJ2-1; the match to TRBD1 covers 8 bases. This CDR3 is 15 amino acids long. Germline CDR1 and CDR2: SGHTA and FQGNSA. The trim removed 2 bases at V and 8 bases at J, leaving 8 bases unmatched. CDR3 nucleotides: TGTGCCAGCAGCTTACGGGACTCAGGGGGCGATGAGCAGTTCTTC. The encoded protein is CASSLRDSGGDEQFF.

CDR3 region: CSVGQGPSAGYEQYF. The CDR3 nucleotides read TGCAGCGTTGGACAGGGCCCGTCGGCGGGCTACGAGCAGTACTTC. The gene calls are TRBV29-1 and TRBJ2-7; 7 nucleotides match TRBD1. The trim removed 4 bases at V and 3 bases at J, leaving 12 bases unmatched. The CDR3 contains 15 residues. Germline V lookup: CDR1 SQVTM, CDR2 ANQGSEA.

The gene calls are TRBV2 and TRBJ1-2; possible D gene TRBD1, 5 bases. Between the trimmed V and J ends, which lost 7 bases and 2 bases, there was a span of 17 bases. Germline V lookup: CDR1 SNHLY, CDR2 FYNNEI. The CDR3 covers 15 residues. The CDR3 DNA follows: TGTGCCAGCAACTTTGTGGGGCCCTGGAACTATGGCTACACCTTC. Translating it yields CASNFVGPWNYGYTF.

CDR3 amino acids: CAISSETPPLGGRNEQFF. CDR3 bases: TGTGCCATCAGTTCCGAAACCCCCCCTCTCGGGGGAAGGAATGAGCAGTTCTTC. The rearrangement uses TRBV10-3 and TRBJ2-1; possibly TRBD2 for D (6 bases). Trimming removed 5 bases from V and 7 bases from J, with 27 bases in between. Germline V gene lookup returns CDR1 ENHRY and CDR2 SYGVKD. This CDR3 has 18 amino acids.

This chain joins TRBV18 and TRBJ2-5; D is undetermined. TRBJ2-7 matches the DNA end more closely, so the J call is doubtful. Germline-derived CDR1 and CDR2 are KGHSH and LQKENI. The CDR3 is 13 amino acids. CDR3 loop: CASSPGPAHEQYF. As DNA, the CDR3 is TGTGCCAGCTCACCAGGGCCGGCCCACGAGCAGTACTTC.

This chain uses TRBV30 with TRBJ2-2; maybe TRBD2 (6 bases). V lost 3 bases to trimming and J lost 5 bases, with 10 bases between them. Germline assignment: CDR1 GTSNPN and CDR2 SVGIG (reference sequence). CDR3 length equals 13 residues. This chain's CDR3 is CAWSPRGTGELFF. CDR3 DNA: TGTGCCTGGAGCCCCCGGGGGACCGGGGAGCTGTTTTTT.

This chain connects TRBV7-2 to TRBJ2-1, with D possibly being TRBD1 (6 bases). CDR3 size: 16 residues. The V end lost 4 bases, the J end lost 8 bases, and 21 bases lay between the germline ends. The germline gives CDR1 SGHTA, CDR2 FQGNSA. The CDR3 bases are TGTGCCAGCAGCTCGCTTCAGGGGCGAAAGGGTGATGAGCAGTTCTTC. It specifies CASSSLQGRKGDEQFF.

This clone was picked up a small number of times. V and J are TRBV5-5 and TRBJ1-1; no clear D gene. The CDR3 runs to 12 residues. CDR1 and CDR2 from the germline V gene are SGHKS and YYEKEE (reference sequence). Deletions cut 7 bases from V and 5 bases from J, with 12 bases between. The CDR3 coding sequence is TGTGCCAGCTGCAACATATGGACTGAAGCTTTCTTT. Translating it yields CASCNIWTEAFF.

The CDR3 bases are TGTGCCAGCAGCCCGTTCGGACTAGCGGGAGGGCCAACAGATACGCAGTATTTT. This sequence encodes CASSPFGLAGGPTDTQYF. The chain employs TRBV7-3 and TRBJ2-3; 15 bases are shared with TRBD2. The CDR3 is 18 amino acids. After removal of 5 bases from V and 3 bases from J, the junction contained 9 bases not matched to a gene. Germline V gene sequence: CDR1 SGHTA, CDR2 FQGTGA.

The rearrangement links TRBV6-6 to TRBJ1-5; tentative D call: TRBD1 (6 bases). The V and J ends lost 5 bases and 4 bases respectively, with 15 bases between them. Germline loops: CDR1 MNHNY, CDR2 SVGAGI (reference sequence). The CDR3 length is 15 residues. In nucleotides, the CDR3 is TGTGCCAGCAGTCCCGACAGGAACAAAAATCAGCCCCAGCATTTT. Its protein is CASSPDRNKNQPQHF.

This clone was picked up one time. This chain uses TRBV6-5 with TRBJ1-2, with D maybe TRBD1 (5 bases). The CDR3 runs to 13 residues. The V end was cut by 7 bases, the J end by 6 bases, with 15 bases between. Germline V CDR1 and CDR2: MNHEY, SVGAGI. CDR3 region: CASKGSKANGYTF. The DNA for the CDR3 is TGTGCCAGCAAGGGGTCGAAGGCCAATGGCTACACCTTC.

This clone was seen once. This rearrangement joins TRBV18 to TRBJ2-5; TRBD2 matches 11 bases. Germline trimming cut 8 bases from V and 2 bases from J; bases unmatched to any gene: 4. Germline V gene data show CDR1 as KGHSH and CDR2 as LQKENI. The CDR3 consists of 14 residues. The CDR3 spells CASRLAGGQETQYF. CDR3 in DNA: TGTGCCAGCCGGCTAGCGGGAGGACAAGAGACCCAGTACTTC.

The chain links TRBV15 to TRBJ1-5; TRBD1 matches 7 bases. Per germline, CDR1 LNHNV and CDR2 YYDKDF (reference sequence). This CDR3 has 17 amino acids. V trimming: 4 bases; J trimming: 0 bases; junction bases outside the gene matches: 9. As DNA, the CDR3 is TGTGCCACCAGCACTGTGGGACAGATTTATAGCAATCAGCCCCAGCATTTT. As protein: CATSTVGQIYSNQPQHF.